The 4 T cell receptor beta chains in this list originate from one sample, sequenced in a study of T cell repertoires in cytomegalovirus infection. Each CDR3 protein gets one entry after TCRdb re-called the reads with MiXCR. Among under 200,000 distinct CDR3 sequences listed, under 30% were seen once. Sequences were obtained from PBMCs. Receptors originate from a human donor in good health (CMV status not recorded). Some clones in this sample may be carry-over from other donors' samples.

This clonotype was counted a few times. The CDR3 coding sequence is TGCGCCAGCAGCCAAGCGCCGGGGAACCCCTACTATGGCTACACCTTC. Encoded protein: CASSQAPGNPYYGYTF. The rearrangement joins TRBV4-1 to TRBJ1-2; unclear D gene. V shed 1 base and J shed 3 bases, with 15 bases lying between them. Germline values: CDR1 MGHRA, CDR2 YSYEKL. This CDR3 comprises 16 residues.

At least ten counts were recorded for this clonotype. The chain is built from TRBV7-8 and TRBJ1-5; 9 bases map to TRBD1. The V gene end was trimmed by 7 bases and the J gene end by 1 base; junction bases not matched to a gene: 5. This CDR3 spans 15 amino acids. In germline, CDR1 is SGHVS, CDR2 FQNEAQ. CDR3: CASMIGQGSNQPQHF. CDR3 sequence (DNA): TGTGCCAGCATGATAGGACAGGGGAGCAATCAGCCCCAGCATTTT.

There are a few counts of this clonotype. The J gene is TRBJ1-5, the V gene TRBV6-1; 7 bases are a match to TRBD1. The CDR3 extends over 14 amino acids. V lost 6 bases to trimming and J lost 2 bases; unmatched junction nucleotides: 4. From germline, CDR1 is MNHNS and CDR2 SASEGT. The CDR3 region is CASSRGDGNQPQHF. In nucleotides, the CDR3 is TGTGCCAGCAGCAGGGGGGACGGCAATCAGCCCCAGCATTTT.

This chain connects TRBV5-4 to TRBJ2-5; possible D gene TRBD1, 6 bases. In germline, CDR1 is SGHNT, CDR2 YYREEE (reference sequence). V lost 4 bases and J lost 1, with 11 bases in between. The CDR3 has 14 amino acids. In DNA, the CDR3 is TGTGCCAGCAGCCCCGGGACACCCCAAGAGACCCAGTACTTC. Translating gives CASSPGTPQETQYF.